This T cell receptor (beta chain) was captured by sequencing in a study of T cell responses to AZD1222 COVID-19 vaccine. Overall study findings and caveats: Regions 160-218 and 743-854 held dominance among vaccine-associated CD4 TCRs, which spanned spike. Baseline testing showed seropositivity in only a handful of AZD1222 recipients.

Pooling covered second doses at about 4 or about 12 weeks. With regard to this clone: Its target is not known.

The CDR3 consists of 17 residues. Losses at the gene ends were 1 base for V and 7 bases for J; bases not matched to a gene: 13. Germline CDR1 and CDR2: SGHDN and FVKESK. The data were produced by immunoSEQ multiplex PCR, yet TCRdb's version contains in-frame clones alone and is incomplete. The profile covers roughly 120,000 clones, with almost 95% appearing a single time and roughly 1.5% taken by the ten largest. The chain links TRBV14 to TRBJ2-1; TRBD1 aligns across 7 bases. The material was peripheral blood, obtained 28 days after the second AZD1222 dose. The receptor's source is an adult who received the AZD1222 COVID-19 vaccine. CDR3 nucleotides: TGTGCCAGCAGCCAAGGGCCAGGGGGTAACCCTTGGAATGAGCAGTTCTTC. It is translated as CASSQGPGGNPWNEQFF.